The 20 T cell receptor beta chains below all came from one sample that was sequenced in a study of cytomegalovirus exposure and HLA in healthy donors. 13 Jbeta primers and 60 Vbeta primers were used for the PCR. Profiling relied on immunoSEQ multiplex PCR, and the TCRdb table lists in-frame clones only, not all of them. The repertoire includes about 220,000 clones, 76% of them detected once, and 0.6% to 0.65% sits in the top ten. The source material was PBMCs. The receptors derive from a man between 18 and 35 years old in good health and CMV-seronegative.

The chain employs TRBV28 and TRBJ1-4; possible D gene TRBD1, 5 bases. Germline-derived CDR1 and CDR2 are MDHEN and SYDVKM. Trimming shortened V by 3 bases and J by 3 bases, and 11 bases separated the two germline ends. The CDR3 has 15 residues. CDR3 bases: TGTGCCAGCAGTTTCGTCAGGGCGGCTAATGAAAAACTGTTTTTT. Its protein is CASSFVRAANEKLFF. Variable domain in full (rest from reference TRBV28 and TRBJ1-4): DVKVTQSSRYLVKRTGEKVFLECVQDMDHENMFWYRQDPGLGLRLIYFSYDVKMKEKGDIPEGYSVSREKKERFSLILESASTNQTSMYLCASSFVRAANEKLFFGSGTQLSVL.

The CDR3 spells CASSFMTGDNEQFF. The CDR3 DNA reads as TGTGCCAGCAGTTTCATGACAGGGGACAATGAGCAGTTCTTC. The chain recombines TRBV28 with TRBJ2-1, with TRBD1 identical over 8 bases. Germline V CDR1 and CDR2: MDHEN, SYDVKM. This CDR3 spans 14 amino acids. The V and J ends lost 3 bases and 5 bases, in that order; junction bases with no gene match: 3.

This clone was seen only a few times. The same CDR3 arises from other DNA sequences in this sample as well. This chain links TRBV30 with TRBJ2-1; TRBD2 matches 13 bases. CDR3 length: 15 residues. The V gene's germline CDR1 is GTSNPN and CDR2 SVGIG (reference sequence). V dropped 0 bases and J dropped 4; count of bases not matched to a gene: 0. In nucleotides, the CDR3 is TGTGCCTGGAGTGTACTAGCGGGAGGGTACAATGAGCAGTTCTTC. The encoded protein is CAWSVLAGGYNEQFF.

This chain uses TRBV29-1 with TRBJ1-2, with D unclear. Trimming removed 4 bases at V and 5 bases at J, with 17 bases between. Per the germline V gene, CDR1 is SQVTM and CDR2 is ANQGSEA. CDR3 length: 14 residues. CDR3 in DNA: TGCAGCGTTGTACAACAGAGGGCTGGTTATGGCTACACCTTC. This sequence encodes CSVVQQRAGYGYTF.

This chain connects TRBV27 to TRBJ2-7, with TRBD2 matching over 7 bases. CDR3 length: 15 amino acids. V gave up 2 bases and J gave up 0 bases; unmatched junction bases: 4. Germline CDR1 reads MNHEY; CDR2 reads SMNVEV (reference sequence). The CDR3 DNA follows: TGTGCCAGCAGTTTACTAGCGGTTAGCTCCTACGAGCAGTACTTC. It translates to CASSLLAVSSYEQYF.

The chain has TRBV7-6 and TRBJ1-6; D not certain. CDR1 and CDR2 (germline): SGHVS, FNYEAQ. Trimming pared 5 bases from V and 7 bases from J, leaving 15 bases between. The CDR3 length is 15 residues. Written as DNA, the CDR3 is TGTGCCAGCAGCCCGGGGAGAGCGGTCAATTCACCCCTCCACTTT. Residues: CASSPGRAVNSPLHF. Full variable domain (remainder filled in from reference TRBV7-6 and TRBJ1-6): GAGVSQSPRYKVTKRGQDVALRCDPISGHVSLYWYRQALGQGPEFLTYFNYEAQQDKSGLPNDRFSAERPEGSISTLTIQRTEQRDSAMYRCASSPGRAVNSPLHFGNGTRLTVT.

The chain employs TRBV7-9 and TRBJ2-7, with 7 bases fitting TRBD2. CDR3 length equals 15 residues. V lost 1 base to trimming and J lost 3 bases; unmatched junction nucleotides: 6. The germline CDR1 and CDR2 sequences are SEHNR and FQNEAQ (reference sequence). The CDR3 DNA follows: TGTGCCAGCAGCTTAGGAAGGGAGGGTGGCTACGAGCAGTACTTC. Amino acid sequence: CASSLGREGGYEQYF.

The chain couples TRBV6-5 to TRBJ2-7; D is uncertain. CDR1 and CDR2 (germline): MNHEY, SVGAGI. CDR3 size: 15 residues. V lost 0 bases and J lost 6, with 15 bases in between. The CDR3 loop is CASSYSRDRVSEQYF. In DNA, the CDR3 is TGTGCCAGCAGTTACTCGCGAGATCGGGTCTCCGAGCAGTACTTC.

This chain links TRBV6-1 with TRBJ2-5, with a tentative D call TRBD1 (7 bases). This CDR3 has 16 amino acids. Trimming removed 4 bases from V and 1 base from J, with 16 bases in between. Germline V lookup: CDR1 MNHNS, CDR2 SASEGT. CDR3 bases: TGTGCCAGCAGTGGATACCACAGGGGAGGCCAAGAGACCCAGTACTTC. Its protein product is CASSGYHRGGQETQYF.

This clone was detected a few times. The chain has TRBV7-9 and TRBJ2-3; TRBD2 matches 8 bases. CDR3 length: 18 residues. Germline-derived CDR1 and CDR2 are SEHNR and FQNEAQ (reference sequence). Trimming removed 1 base from V and 2 bases from J; junction bases left unmatched: 11. CDR3 DNA sequence: TGTGCCAGCAGCTTAGTCCCCTTCGGCGGGAGGAACACAGATACGCAGTATTTT. Protein sequence: CASSLVPFGGRNTDTQYF.

This chain uses TRBV28 with TRBJ2-3; 7 bases match TRBD1. With V trimmed by 6 bases and J by 3 bases, 6 bases remained unmatched. Looked up from germline, CDR1 is MDHEN and CDR2 is SYDVKM. This CDR3 has 14 residues. The CDR3 reads CASRTGQLTDTQYF. The DNA for the CDR3 is TGTGCCAGCAGGACGGGACAGCTTACAGATACGCAGTATTTT.

The chain combines TRBV5-5 with TRBJ1-3, with D possibly TRBD1 on 6 matching bases. V lost 2 bases to trimming and J lost 8 bases, with 14 bases between them. The germline CDR1 and CDR2 sequences are SGHKS and YYEKEE (reference sequence). The CDR3 is 14 residues long. DNA for the CDR3: TGTGCCAGCAGCTTTCAAACAGGGAGAGACACCATATATTTT. Translating gives CASSFQTGRDTIYF.

This clone occurred a few times. This chain links TRBV6-6 with TRBJ1-3; tentative D call: TRBD1 (6 bases). Trimming removed 2 bases at V and 0 bases at J, with 11 bases between. Germline values: CDR1 MNHNY, CDR2 SVGAGI (reference sequence). This CDR3 is built from 16 residues. The chain's CDR3 is CASSYAGQSSGNTIYF. Here the CDR3 DNA reads TGTGCCAGCAGTTACGCCGGACAGAGCTCTGGAAACACCATATATTTT.

The chain's CDR3 is CATRTVAASYNEQFF. CDR3 sequence (DNA): TGTGCCACAAGGACAGTAGCAGCCTCCTACAATGAGCAGTTCTTC. This sequence joins TRBV19 and TRBJ2-1, with D tentatively TRBD1 (6 bases). The germline CDR1 and CDR2 sequences are LNHDA and SQIVND (reference sequence). This CDR3 is 15 amino acids long. Trimming pared 10 bases from V and 0 bases from J, leaving 16 bases between.

J is TRBJ2-7 and V is TRBV5-1, with TRBD2 matching over 8 bases. J lost 3 bases, V lost 3 bases, and 5 bases had no gene match. The CDR3 is 14 residues long. CDR1 is SGHRS and CDR2 is YFSETQ in the germline V gene. The CDR3 DNA is TGCGCCAGCAGCTCCAAACTAGCGGACTACGAGCAGTACTTC. This encodes CASSSKLADYEQYF.

This chain joins TRBV9 and TRBJ1-4; D not certain. The CDR3 extends over 14 amino acids. V lost 4 bases and J lost 1, with 8 bases in between. Germline V gives CDR1 SGDLS, CDR2 YYNGEE. The DNA of the CDR3 is TGTGCCAGCAGCCAGACTGGAACTAATGAAAAACTGTTTTTT. It is translated as CASSQTGTNEKLFF.

About this clone itself: One end of the junction fails to match germline, which may point to a read error. The rearrangement links TRBV5-1 to TRBJ2-7; D is undetermined. Germline CDR1 SGHRS, CDR2 YFSETQ. The length of the CDR3 is 15 residues. CDR3 in amino acids: CASSLAAASSYERYF. CDR3 bases: TGCGCCAGCAGCTTGGCTGCGGCCTCCTCCTACGAGCGGTACTTC.

This clone has just one count. V usage is TRBV2 and J usage is TRBJ1-5; D not certain. The V and J ends lost 7 bases and 1 base respectively, with 11 bases between them. The CDR3 runs to 14 residues. From germline, CDR1 is SNHLY and CDR2 FYNNEI. In nucleotides, the CDR3 is TGTGCCAGCAAAGTCGGGTTGAGCAATCAGCCCCAGCATTTT. It encodes CASKVGLSNQPQHF.

The chain couples TRBV27 to TRBJ1-1; no reliable D call. The germline V gene has CDR1 MNHEY and CDR2 SMNVEV (reference sequence). The CDR3 is made up of 13 amino acids. V lost 3 bases, J lost 5 bases, and 10 bases lay in between. The DNA of the CDR3 is TGTGCCAGCAGTTTCAACAGTCGGACTGAAGCTTTCTTT. It encodes CASSFNSRTEAFF.

This clone was observed a few times. The chain is built from TRBV10-3 and TRBJ1-1; D is unresolved. There are 13 residues in the CDR3. V was pared by 6 bases and J by 2 bases, with 10 bases between. Germline CDR1 ENHRY, CDR2 SYGVKD. CDR3 sequence reads: CAIRGSSNTEAFF. DNA of the CDR3: TGTGCCATCAGGGGCAGTTCAAACACTGAAGCTTTCTTT.